Reported below is one TCR beta chain. This record comes from a study of CD8 T cells in Susac syndrome. Random hexamers served to reverse transcribe roughly 0.45 to 1 ug RNA. Each CDR3 protein gets one entry after TCRdb re-called the immunoSEQ multiplex PCR reads with MiXCR. The profile shows some 190,000 distinct CDR3 sequences, 85% to 95% of them singletons. The material sequenced was CD4+ T cells from PBMCs. The source is a human donor in good health.

The CDR3 nucleotides read TGTGCCAGCGATATGGGACTTACGAACACCGGGGAGCTGTTTTTT. This gives the protein CASDMGLTNTGELFF. The rearrangement joins TRBV6-2 or TRBV6-3 to TRBJ2-2, with D perhaps matching TRBD2 (6 bases). The CDR3 has 15 amino acids. The germline V gene has CDR1 MNHEY and CDR2 SVGEGT. The V and J ends lost 8 bases and 0 bases respectively, with 13 bases between them.